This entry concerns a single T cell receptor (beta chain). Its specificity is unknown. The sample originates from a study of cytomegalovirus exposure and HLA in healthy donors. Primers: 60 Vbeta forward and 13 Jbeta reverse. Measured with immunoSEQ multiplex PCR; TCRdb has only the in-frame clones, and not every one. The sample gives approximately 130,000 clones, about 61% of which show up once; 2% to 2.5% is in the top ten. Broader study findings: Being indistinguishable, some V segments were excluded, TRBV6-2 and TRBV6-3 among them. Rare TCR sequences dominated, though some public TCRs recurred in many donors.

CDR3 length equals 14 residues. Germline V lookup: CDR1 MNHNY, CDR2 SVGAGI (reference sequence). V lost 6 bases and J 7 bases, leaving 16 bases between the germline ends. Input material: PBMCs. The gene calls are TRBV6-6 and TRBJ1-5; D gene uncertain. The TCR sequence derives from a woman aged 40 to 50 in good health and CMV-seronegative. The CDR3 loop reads CASRRGGEVQPQHF. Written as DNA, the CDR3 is TGTGCCAGCAGACGAGGAGGAGAGGTCCAGCCCCAGCATTTT.